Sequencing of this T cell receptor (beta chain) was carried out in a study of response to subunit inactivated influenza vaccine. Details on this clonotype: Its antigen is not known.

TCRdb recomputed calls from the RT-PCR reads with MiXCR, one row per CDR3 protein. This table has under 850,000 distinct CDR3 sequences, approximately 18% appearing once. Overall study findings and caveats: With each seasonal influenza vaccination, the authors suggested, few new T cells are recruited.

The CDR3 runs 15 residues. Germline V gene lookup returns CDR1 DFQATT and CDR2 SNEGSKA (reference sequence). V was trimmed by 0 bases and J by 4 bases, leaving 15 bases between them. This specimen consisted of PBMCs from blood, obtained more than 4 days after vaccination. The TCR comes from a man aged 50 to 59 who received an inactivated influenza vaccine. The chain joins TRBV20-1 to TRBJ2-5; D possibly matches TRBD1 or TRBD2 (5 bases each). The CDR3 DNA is TGCAGTGCTAGAGATAGGCGGGCAGGGACAGAGACCCAGTACTTC. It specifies CSARDRRAGTETQYF.